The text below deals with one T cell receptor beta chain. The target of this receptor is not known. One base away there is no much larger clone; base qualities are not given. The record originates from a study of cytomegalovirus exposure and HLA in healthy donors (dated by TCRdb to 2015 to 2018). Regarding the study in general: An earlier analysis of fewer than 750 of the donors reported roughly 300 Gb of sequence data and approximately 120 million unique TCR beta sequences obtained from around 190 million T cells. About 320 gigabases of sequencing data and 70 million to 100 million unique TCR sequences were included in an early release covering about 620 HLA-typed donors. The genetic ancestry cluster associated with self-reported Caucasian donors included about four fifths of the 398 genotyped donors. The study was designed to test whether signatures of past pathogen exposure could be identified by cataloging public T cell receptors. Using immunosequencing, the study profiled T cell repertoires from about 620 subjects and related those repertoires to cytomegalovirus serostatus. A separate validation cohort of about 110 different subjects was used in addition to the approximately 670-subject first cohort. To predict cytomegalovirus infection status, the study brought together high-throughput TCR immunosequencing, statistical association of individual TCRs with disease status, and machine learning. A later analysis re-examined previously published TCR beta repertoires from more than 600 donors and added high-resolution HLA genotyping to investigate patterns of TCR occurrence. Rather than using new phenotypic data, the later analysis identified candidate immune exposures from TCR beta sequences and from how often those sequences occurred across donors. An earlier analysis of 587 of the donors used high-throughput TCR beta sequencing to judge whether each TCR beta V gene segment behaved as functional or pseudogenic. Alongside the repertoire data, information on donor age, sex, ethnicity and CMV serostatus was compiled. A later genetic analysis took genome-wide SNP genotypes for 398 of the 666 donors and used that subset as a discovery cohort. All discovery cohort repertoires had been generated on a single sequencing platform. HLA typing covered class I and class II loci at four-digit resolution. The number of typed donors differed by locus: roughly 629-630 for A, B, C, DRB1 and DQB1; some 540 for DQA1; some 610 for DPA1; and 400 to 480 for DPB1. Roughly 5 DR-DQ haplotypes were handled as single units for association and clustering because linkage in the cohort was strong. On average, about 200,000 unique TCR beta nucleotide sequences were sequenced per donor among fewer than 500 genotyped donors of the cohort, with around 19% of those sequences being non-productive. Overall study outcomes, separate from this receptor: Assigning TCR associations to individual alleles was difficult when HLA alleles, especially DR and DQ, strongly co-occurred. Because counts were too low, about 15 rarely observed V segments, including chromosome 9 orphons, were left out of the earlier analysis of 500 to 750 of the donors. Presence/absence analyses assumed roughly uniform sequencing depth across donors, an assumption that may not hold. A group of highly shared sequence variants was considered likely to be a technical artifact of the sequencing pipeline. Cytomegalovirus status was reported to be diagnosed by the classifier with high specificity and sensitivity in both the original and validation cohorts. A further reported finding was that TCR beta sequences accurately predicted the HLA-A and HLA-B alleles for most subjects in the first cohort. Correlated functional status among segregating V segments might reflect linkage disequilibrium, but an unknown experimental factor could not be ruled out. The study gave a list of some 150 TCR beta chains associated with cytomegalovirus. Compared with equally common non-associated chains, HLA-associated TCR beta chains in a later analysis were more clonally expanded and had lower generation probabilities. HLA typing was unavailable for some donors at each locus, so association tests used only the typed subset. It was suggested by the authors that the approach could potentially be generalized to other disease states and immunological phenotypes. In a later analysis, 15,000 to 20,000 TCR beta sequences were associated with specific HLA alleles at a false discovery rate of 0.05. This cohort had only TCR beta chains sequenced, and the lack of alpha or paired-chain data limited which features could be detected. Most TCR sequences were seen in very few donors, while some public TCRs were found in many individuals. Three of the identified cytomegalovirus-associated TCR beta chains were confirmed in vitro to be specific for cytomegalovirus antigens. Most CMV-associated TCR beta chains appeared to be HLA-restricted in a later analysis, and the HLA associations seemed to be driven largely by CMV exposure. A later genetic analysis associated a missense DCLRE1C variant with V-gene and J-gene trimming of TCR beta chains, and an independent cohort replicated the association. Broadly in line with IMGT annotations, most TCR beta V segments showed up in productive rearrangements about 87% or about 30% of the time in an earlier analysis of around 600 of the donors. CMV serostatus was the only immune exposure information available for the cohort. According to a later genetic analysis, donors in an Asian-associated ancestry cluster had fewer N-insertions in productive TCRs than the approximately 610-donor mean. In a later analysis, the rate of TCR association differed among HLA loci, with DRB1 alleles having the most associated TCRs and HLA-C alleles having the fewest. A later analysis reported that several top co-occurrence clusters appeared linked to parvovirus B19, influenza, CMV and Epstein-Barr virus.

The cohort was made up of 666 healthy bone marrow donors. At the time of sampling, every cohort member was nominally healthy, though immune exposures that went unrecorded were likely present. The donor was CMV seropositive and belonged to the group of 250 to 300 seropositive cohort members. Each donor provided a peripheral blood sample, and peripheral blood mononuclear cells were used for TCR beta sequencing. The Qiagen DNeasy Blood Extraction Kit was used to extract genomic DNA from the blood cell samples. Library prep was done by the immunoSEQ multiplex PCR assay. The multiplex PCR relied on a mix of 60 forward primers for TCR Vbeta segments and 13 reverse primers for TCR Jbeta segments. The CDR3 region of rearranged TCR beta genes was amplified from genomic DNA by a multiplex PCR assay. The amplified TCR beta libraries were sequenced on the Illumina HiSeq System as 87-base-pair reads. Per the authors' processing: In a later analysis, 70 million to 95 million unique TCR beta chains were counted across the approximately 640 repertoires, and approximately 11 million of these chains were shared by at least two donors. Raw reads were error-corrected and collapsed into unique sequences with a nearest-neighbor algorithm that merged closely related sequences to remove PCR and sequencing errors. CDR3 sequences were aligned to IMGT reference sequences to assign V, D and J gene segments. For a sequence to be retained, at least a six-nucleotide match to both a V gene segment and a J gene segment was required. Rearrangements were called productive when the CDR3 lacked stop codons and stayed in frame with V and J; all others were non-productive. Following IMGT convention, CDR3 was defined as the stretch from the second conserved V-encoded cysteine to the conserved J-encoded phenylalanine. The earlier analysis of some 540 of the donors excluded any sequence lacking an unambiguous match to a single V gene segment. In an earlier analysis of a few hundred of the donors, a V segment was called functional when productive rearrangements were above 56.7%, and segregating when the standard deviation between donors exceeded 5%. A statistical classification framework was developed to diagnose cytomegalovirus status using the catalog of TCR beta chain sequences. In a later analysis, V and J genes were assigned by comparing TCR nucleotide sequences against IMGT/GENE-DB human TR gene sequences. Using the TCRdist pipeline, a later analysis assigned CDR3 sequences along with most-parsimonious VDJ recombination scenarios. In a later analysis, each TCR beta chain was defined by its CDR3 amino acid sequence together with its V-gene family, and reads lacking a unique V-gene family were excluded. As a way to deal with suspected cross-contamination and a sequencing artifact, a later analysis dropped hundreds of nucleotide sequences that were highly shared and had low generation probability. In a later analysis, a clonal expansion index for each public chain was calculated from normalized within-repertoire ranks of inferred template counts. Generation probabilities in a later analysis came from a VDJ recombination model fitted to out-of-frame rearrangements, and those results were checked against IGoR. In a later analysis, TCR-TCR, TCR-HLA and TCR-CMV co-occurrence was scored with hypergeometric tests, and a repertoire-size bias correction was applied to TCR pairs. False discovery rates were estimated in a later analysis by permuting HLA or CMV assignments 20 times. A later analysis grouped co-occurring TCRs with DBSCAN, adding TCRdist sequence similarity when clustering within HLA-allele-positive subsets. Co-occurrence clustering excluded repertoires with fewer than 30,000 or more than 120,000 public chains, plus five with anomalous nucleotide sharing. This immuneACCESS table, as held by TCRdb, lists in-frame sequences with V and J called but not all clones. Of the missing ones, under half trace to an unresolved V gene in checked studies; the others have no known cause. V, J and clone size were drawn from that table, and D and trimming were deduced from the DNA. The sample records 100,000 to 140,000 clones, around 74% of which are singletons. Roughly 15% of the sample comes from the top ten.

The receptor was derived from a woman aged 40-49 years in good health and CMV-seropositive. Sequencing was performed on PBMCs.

The DNA sequence follows: TGTGCCAGCAGCTTTGGACTAGCTTCCTACAATGAGCAGTTCTTC. Its amino acids are CASSFGLASYNEQFF. The sequence joins TRBV7-3 to TRBJ2-1; 8 middle bases align to TRBD2. The CDR3 runs 15 amino acids, cysteine and phenylalanine included. Of all the DNA, just the CDR3 is kept, 45 bases in frame from base 1. Trimming removed 3 bases from V and 1 base from J; the gene matches leave 2 bases unexplained. The germline V gene encodes CDR1 SGHTA and CDR2 FQGTGA.